The clone carrying this T cell receptor (beta chain) was seen repeatedly, ten times or more. The antigen remains unidentified. The germline CDR1 and CDR2 sequences are DFQATT and SNEGSKA (reference sequence). CDR3 length: 11 amino acids. The V end was cut by 6 bases, the J end by 2 bases, with 5 bases between. A sample-barcoded 5' primer and a J-beta primer mix were used in a second PCR of about 7 to 11 cycles. A single record per CDR3 protein comes from TCRdb applying MiXCR to the 5' RACE reads. The profile shows roughly 1.9 million distinct CDR3 sequences, about two fifths of them singletons. Per sample, extraction of total RNA gave at least 6 micrograms in every case. The record originates from a study of blood T cells in healthy people across ages. Study findings and constraints: PBMCs went unsorted, and a conclusive naive versus antigen-experienced comparison was therefore prevented. Fewer expanded clones and more diversity marked long-lived versus aged donors.

Specimen: blood. This receptor was taken from a human donor in good health. V gene TRBV20-1 combines with J gene TRBJ2-4; D remains unclear. The CDR3 is CSAATKNIQYF. In nucleotides, the CDR3 is TGCAGTGCCGCAACCAAAAACATTCAGTACTTC.